A single sample gave rise to the 26 T cell receptor beta chains below, sequenced in a study of cytomegalovirus exposure and HLA in healthy donors. PCR was performed using 60 Vbeta and 13 Jbeta primers. The protocol was immunoSEQ multiplex PCR, while the TCRdb copy is restricted to in-frame clones and leaves out a portion. The sample lists roughly 140,000 clones; 70% to 85% were seen once. Sequenced: PBMCs. The receptors come from a man aged 35-49 years in good health and CMV-seropositive.

V usage is TRBV2 and J usage is TRBJ1-4; D perhaps matches TRBD1 (6 bases). The CDR3 contains 14 residues. V was cut by 2 bases and J by 3 bases, with 7 bases left in between. Germline CDR1 is SNHLY and CDR2 is FYNNEI. This CDR3 is CASSEKGANEKLFF. Written as DNA, the CDR3 is TGTGCCAGCAGTGAAAAGGGGGCTAATGAAAAACTGTTTTTT.

The gene calls are TRBV2 and TRBJ2-2; 9 bases match TRBD1. This CDR3 spans 15 amino acids. V lost 4 bases and J lost 7; bases outside the gene matches: 7. CDR1 and CDR2 (germline): SNHLY, FYNNEI. CDR3 nucleotides: TGTGCCAGCAGTGTGGTGACAGGGGGGATCGGGGAGCTGTTTTTT. This codes for CASSVVTGGIGELFF.

This chain uses TRBV5-1 with TRBJ2-5, with 9 bases lining up with TRBD1. The V gene end was trimmed by 4 bases and the J gene end by 5 bases; junction bases not matched to a gene: 6. The CDR3 contains 14 residues. Per the germline V gene, CDR1 is SGHRS and CDR2 is YFSETQ. The CDR3 DNA follows: TGCGCCAGCAGCCCTGGGACAGGGATGGAGACCCAGTACTTC. Residues: CASSPGTGMETQYF.

The J gene is TRBJ1-6, the V gene TRBV30; maybe TRBD1 (6 bases). The CDR3 spans 14 residues. Trimming removed 3 bases at V and 4 bases at J, with 10 bases between. CDR1 and CDR2 from the germline V gene are GTSNPN and SVGIG (reference sequence). CDR3 sequence (DNA): TGTGCCTGGAGGGGGGCGTCTTATAATTCACCCCTCCACTTT. Its translation: CAWRGASYNSPLHF.

The chain is built from TRBV18 and TRBJ2-7, with a tentative D call TRBD2 (5 bases). CDR3 length equals 14 residues. The V end was cut by 0 bases, the J end by 3 bases, with 9 bases between. Germline V lookup: CDR1 KGHSH, CDR2 LQKENI. The CDR3 DNA sequence: TGTGCCAGCTCACCACCGGCCCGGGACTACGAGCAGTACTTC. Protein product: CASSPPARDYEQYF.

This sequence joins TRBV9 and TRBJ1-2; D unresolved. This CDR3 is built from 11 residues. Germline V lookup: CDR1 SGDLS, CDR2 YYNGEE. Trimming left V 3 bases short and J 8 bases short, with 8 bases between. The CDR3 coding sequence is TGTGCCAGCAGCGCACTCACGGGCTACACCTTC. Protein: CASSALTGYTF.

The rearrangement links TRBV10-2 to TRBJ2-1, with no clear D. Germline V gives CDR1 WSHSY, CDR2 SAAADI. V was pared by 6 bases and J by 9 bases, with 21 bases between. The CDR3 loop spans 15 amino acids. In nucleotides, the CDR3 is TGCGCCAGCAGAATTAACTTAGCAATGGGTAGTGAGCAGTTCTTC. Its protein is CASRINLAMGSEQFF.

This chain connects TRBV4-1 to TRBJ1-2; 8 bases fit TRBD1. The ends lost 4 bases at V and 2 bases at J; junction bases unmatched: 3. Germline-derived CDR1 and CDR2 are MGHRA and YSYEKL. CDR3 length equals 14 residues. The CDR3 spells CASSPRTGNYGYTF. The CDR3, as DNA: TGCGCCAGCAGCCCCCGGACAGGGAACTATGGCTACACCTTC.

A few counts support this clone. The rearrangement joins TRBV5-1 to TRBJ1-3; D uncertain. Germline lookup yields CDR1 SGHRS and CDR2 YFSETQ. The germline V and J ends were trimmed by 4 bases and 3 bases, with 17 bases remaining between them. This CDR3 is built from 16 residues. The CDR3 sequence is CASSRAGSPVGNTIYF. The DNA for the CDR3 is TGCGCCAGCAGCCGAGCGGGGTCACCGGTTGGAAACACCATATATTTT. Full variable domain (rest looked up from reference TRBV5-1 and TRBJ1-3): KAGVTQTPRYLIKTRGQQVTLSCSPISGHRSVSWYQQTPGQGLQFLFEYFSETQRNKGNFPGRFSGRQFSNSRSEMNVSTLELGDSALYLCASSRAGSPVGNTIYFGEGSWLTVV.

This clone was seen just once. This chain links TRBV18 with TRBJ2-7; maybe TRBD2 (6 bases). CDR3 size: 16 residues. The germline V gene has CDR1 KGHSH and CDR2 LQKENI. Trimming pared 3 bases from V and 0 bases from J, leaving 15 bases between. The CDR3 loop is CASSPQGLLGSYEQYF. The CDR3 DNA is TGTGCCAGCTCACCCCAGGGACTTCTAGGCTCCTACGAGCAGTACTTC.

This rearrangement joins TRBV7-9 to TRBJ2-7; D is undetermined. The ends were cut back, 5 bases at V and 4 bases at J, with 9 bases in the middle. CDR3 length equals 12 residues. Germline-derived CDR1 and CDR2 are SEHNR and FQNEAQ (reference sequence). The CDR3 DNA sequence: TGTGCCAGCAGCGTCTCGTCTTACGAGCAGTACTTC. It yields the protein CASSVSSYEQYF.

The chain uses TRBV7-9 and TRBJ2-7; D is possibly TRBD1 (6 bases). CDR1 is SEHNR, CDR2 FQNEAQ, per germline (reference sequence). Deletions cut 4 bases from V and 3 bases from J, with 16 bases between. The CDR3 length is 15 residues. CDR3 amino acids: CASSSPQGIGYEQYF. The CDR3 DNA is TGTGCCAGCAGCTCCCCACAGGGAATTGGCTACGAGCAGTACTTC.

In its sample, this clone was seen once. The CDR3 loop reads CATSRDRASTGIYGYTF. Written as DNA, the CDR3 is TGTGCCACCAGCAGAGATAGGGCCTCCACAGGGATCTATGGCTACACCTTC. This chain links TRBV15 with TRBJ1-2; D might be TRBD1 (6 bases). Germline assignment: CDR1 LNHNV and CDR2 YYDKDF (reference sequence). V lost 0 bases and J 4 bases, leaving 18 bases between the germline ends. The CDR3 loop spans 17 amino acids. The complete variable domain, with remaining parts taken from reference TRBV15 and TRBJ1-2, reads DAMVIQNPRYQVTQFGKPVTLSCSQTLNHNVMYWYQQKSSQAPKLLFHYYDKDFNNEADTPDNFQSRRPNTSFCFLDIRSPGLGDTAMYLCATSRDRASTGIYGYTFGSGTRLTVV.

The chain couples TRBV9 to TRBJ1-2, with 9 bases that match TRBD1. CDR1 is SGDLS and CDR2 is YYNGEE in the germline V gene. CDR3 length equals 14 residues. V was pared by 4 bases and J by 7 bases, with 8 bases of the junction left unmatched. CDR3 amino acids: CASSIQDRGGGYTF. Written as DNA, the CDR3 is TGTGCCAGCAGCATCCAGGACAGGGGAGGTGGCTACACCTTC. Full variable domain (rest looked up from reference TRBV9 and TRBJ1-2): DSGVTQTPKHLITATGQRVTLRCSPRSGDLSVYWYQQSLDQGLQFLIQYYNGEERAKGNILERFSAQQFPDLHSELNLSSLELGDSALYFCASSIQDRGGGYTFGSGTRLTVV.

This chain links TRBV11-3 with TRBJ1-2, with a weak D call TRBD1 (6 bases). CDR1 SGHNT and CDR2 YENEEA come from the germline V gene. Trimming cost V 1 base and J 3 bases, with 9 bases left between them. The CDR3 spans 14 residues. In nucleotides, the CDR3 is TGTGCCAGCAGCTTAGGTGCAGGGGACTATGGCTACACCTTC. Residues: CASSLGAGDYGYTF. The variable domain in full, with the rest retrieved from reference TRBV11-3 and TRBJ1-2, is EAGVVQSPRYKIIEKKQPVAFWCNPISGHNTLYWYLQNLGQGPELLIRYENEEAVDDSQLPKDRFSAERLKGVDSTLKIQPAELGDSAVYLCASSLGAGDYGYTFGSGTRLTVV.

The V gene is TRBV11-2, the J gene TRBJ1-6, with D uncertain. The CDR3 extends over 15 amino acids. V dropped 7 bases and J dropped 4 bases, with 14 bases sitting between them. From germline, CDR1 is SGHAT and CDR2 FQNNGV. CDR3 sequence (DNA): TGTGCCAGCAACGGGGTAGCGACTTATAATTCACCCCTCCACTTT. Translating gives CASNGVATYNSPLHF.

Details on this clone: The sample has other DNA sequences that encode this CDR3 too. The chain carries TRBV5-1 and TRBJ1-2; D ambiguous. Trimming cost V 3 bases and J 4 bases, with 4 bases left between them. Germline values: CDR1 SGHRS, CDR2 YFSETQ. This CDR3 region has 11 residues. CDR3 sequence: CASSSGYGYTF. For the CDR3, the DNA is TGCGCCAGCAGCTCAGGCTATGGCTACACCTTC. The whole variable domain, remainder taken from reference TRBV5-1 and TRBJ1-2, is KAGVTQTPRYLIKTRGQQVTLSCSPISGHRSVSWYQQTPGQGLQFLFEYFSETQRNKGNFPGRFSGRQFSNSRSEMNVSTLELGDSALYLCASSSGYGYTFGSGTRLTVV.

The chain carries TRBV11-3 and TRBJ1-4, with D unclear. Germline-derived CDR1 and CDR2 are SGHNT and YENEEA. This CDR3 has 14 amino acids. Trimming cost V 4 bases and J 0 bases, with 6 bases left between them. Here the CDR3 DNA reads TGTGCCAGCAGCTCGGGAACAACTAATGAAAAACTGTTTTTT. It codes for CASSSGTTNEKLFF.

The J gene is TRBJ2-3, the V gene TRBV5-4; TRBD2 matches at 8 bases. The V and J ends lost 0 bases and 7 bases, in that order; junction bases with no gene match: 16. The CDR3 is 18 amino acids. Germline loops: CDR1 SGHNT, CDR2 YYREEE (reference sequence). DNA of the CDR3: TGTGCCAGCAGCTTGGGGAAGGGAAGCGGGAGTGTCACGAATACGCAGTATTTT. This translates into CASSLGKGSGSVTNTQYF.

The chain is built from TRBV5-1 and TRBJ2-3; 8 bases are shared with TRBD1. The CDR3 contains 13 residues. Trimming at V came to 4 bases and at J to 6 bases, leaving 4 bases not matched to a gene. CDR1 is SGHRS and CDR2 is YFSETQ in the germline V gene. CDR3 in amino acids: CASSPGGADTQYF. The CDR3 DNA is TGCGCCAGCAGCCCAGGGGGCGCGGATACGCAGTATTTT.

This clone was detected a few times. The J gene is TRBJ1-6, the V gene TRBV5-1, with TRBD1 matching 9 bases. The V segment lost 4 bases and the J segment 1 base; nucleotides outside the gene matches: 6. Per germline, CDR1 SGHRS and CDR2 YFSETQ. CDR3 length: 17 residues. DNA for the CDR3: TGCGCCAGCAGCCCCCGACAGGGGGGATCCTATAATTCACCCCTCCACTTT. This sequence encodes CASSPRQGGSYNSPLHF.

This clone was seen just once. The rearrangement joins TRBV27 to TRBJ1-2; weak D call: TRBD1 (5 bases). V was shortened by 3 bases and J by 5 bases, with 22 bases between the two germline ends. The CDR3 is made up of 17 amino acids. Germline values: CDR1 MNHEY, CDR2 SMNVEV (reference sequence). CDR3 in amino acids: CASSLSEGSGFWYGYTF. The CDR3 DNA reads as TGTGCCAGCAGTTTGTCGGAGGGGAGTGGATTTTGGTATGGCTACACCTTC.

The rearrangement uses TRBV4-1 and TRBJ2-3, with 9 bases identical to TRBD2. V shed 4 bases and J 7 bases; nucleotides not matched to a gene: 12. The CDR3 length is 16 residues. CDR1 is MGHRA and CDR2 is YSYEKL in the germline V gene. CDR3 protein: CASSRERGVISHTQYF. CDR3 bases: TGCGCCAGCAGCCGAGAGCGGGGGGTCATCTCACATACGCAGTATTTT.

A word on this clone: The junction departs from germline at one end; a sequencing error may be responsible. The same CDR3 also results from other DNA sequences found in this sample. The chain has TRBV7-9 and TRBJ2-7, with 10 positions matching TRBD1. The CDR3 length is 13 residues. Germline V gives CDR1 SEHNR, CDR2 FQNEAQ (reference sequence). The CDR3 DNA reads as TGTTCCAGCAGTTGGGACAGGGGACGGGAGCAGTACTTC. Translated: CSSSWDRGREQYF.

CDR3 bases: TGTGCCTGGAGTGCCGCTCGTCTAGCGGGAGGGCCGTTAGAGCAGTTCTTC. The encoded protein is CAWSAARLAGGPLEQFF. The V call is TRBV30, the J call TRBJ2-1; 12 nucleotides align to TRBD2. V gave up 1 base and J gave up 10 bases; unmatched junction bases: 14. Looked up from germline, CDR1 is GTSNPN and CDR2 is SVGIG (reference sequence). The CDR3 totals 17 residues.

CDR3 loop: CASSRGGRREAYEQYF. The CDR3 coding sequence is TGTGCCAGCTCACGAGGGGGCCGGCGGGAGGCCTACGAGCAGTACTTC. The chain is built from TRBV18 and TRBJ2-7; TRBD2 might be the D (8 bases). The germline gives CDR1 KGHSH, CDR2 LQKENI. This CDR3 region has 16 residues. V lost 4 bases, J lost 2 bases, and 18 bases lay in between.